The rows below give T cell receptor beta chains drawn from one sample of a study of CD8 T cells in Susac syndrome. TCRdb re-analysed the immunoSEQ multiplex PCR reads in MiXCR, keeping a single row per CDR3 protein. This sample carries over 150,000 distinct CDR3 sequences, approximately 93% of them seen once, and the ten largest clones take roughly 0.094%. Sequencing used CD4+ T cells from PBMCs. The receptors were sampled from a human donor with multiple sclerosis. CDR3s leave out the opening cysteine and the closing phenylalanine or tryptophan. Fields, in order: V gene, J gene, CDR3 protein.

V: TRBV6-6; J: TRBJ1-1; CDR3: ASSSSGDGAF
V: TRBV3-1; J: TRBJ1-6; CDR3: ASSQAPGGTADSPLH
V: TRBV5-1; J: TRBJ1-1; CDR3: ASSTTGEPNTEAF
V: TRBV5-6; J: TRBJ2-3; CDR3: ASSPYPSGGAGTQY
V: TRBV3-1; J: TRBJ2-1; CDR3: ASSQGEGEASGRAPYNEQF
V: TRBV18; J: TRBJ2-2; CDR3: ASSPPGTGKTGELF
V: TRBV4-3; J: TRBJ2-1; CDR3: ASSPRTSGRGEQF
V: TRBV5-1; J: TRBJ1-2; CDR3: ASRDDPLGYGYT
V: TRBV28; J: TRBJ2-1; CDR3: ASSSGLAREQF
V: TRBV9; J: TRBJ2-5; CDR3: ASSVEYTGWETQY
V: TRBV28; J: TRBJ1-2; CDR3: ASSPTRRGLGYT
V: TRBV28; J: TRBJ2-1; CDR3: ASSPVPGQGPGGNEQF
V: TRBV7-8; J: TRBJ2-4; CDR3: ASSLAPGLLAKNIQY
V: TRBV2; J: TRBJ1-1; CDR3: ASSLDGLLF
V: TRBV19; J: TRBJ2-3; CDR3: ASSIDREFDTQY
V: TRBV5-1; J: TRBJ2-7; CDR3: ASSLFARASYEQY
V: TRBV6-2/TRBV6-3; J: TRBJ1-2; CDR3: ASNPTGGYYGYT
V: TRBV20-1; J: TRBJ2-1; CDR3: SASSGSSYNEQF
V: TRBV20-1; J: TRBJ1-2; CDR3: SALGYGYT
V: TRBV19; J: TRBJ2-6; CDR3: ASTNRAGANVLT
V: TRBV4-3; J: TRBJ1-5; CDR3: ASSQVWGNQPQH
V: TRBV24-1; J: TRBJ2-5; CDR3: ATSDPLAPPQIQETQY
V: TRBV11-2; J: TRBJ2-7; CDR3: ASSQNPGTSGRHEQY
V: TRBV7-9; J: TRBJ2-3; CDR3: ASSLPGQSTDTQY
V: TRBV18; J: TRBJ1-1; CDR3: ASSEAPRNTEAF
V: TRBV5-1; J: TRBJ2-5; CDR3: ASSATGLAGVTQY
V: TRBV7-2; J: TRBJ2-2; CDR3: ASSLVRGDGELF
V: TRBV6-2/TRBV6-3; J: TRBJ2-1; CDR3: ASSWAGGPHNEQF
V: TRBV10-3; J: TRBJ1-1; CDR3: AISGQGSMNTEAF
V: TRBV28; J: TRBJ1-1; CDR3: ASSPARAGAF
V: TRBV25-1; J: TRBJ2-1; CDR3: ASSESGTRENEQF
V: TRBV5-1; J: TRBJ2-3; CDR3: ASSLQAQNMDTQY
V: TRBV7-2; J: TRBJ2-2; CDR3: ASRGRDRGQAGNTGELF
V: TRBV20-1; J: TRBJ2-5; CDR3: SAPQGAETQY
V: TRBV10-3; J: TRBJ2-2; CDR3: AISETRTAGELF
V: TRBV14; J: TRBJ2-5; CDR3: ASSQDPTSGRKETQY
V: TRBV7-2; J: TRBJ2-1; CDR3: ASSLGTSFQNEQF
V: TRBV18; J: TRBJ2-1; CDR3: ASSPFIAGGESGNEQF
V: TRBV29-1; J: TRBJ1-3; CDR3: SVGLIGNTIY
V: TRBV12-3/TRBV12-4; J: TRBJ2-2; CDR3: ASTPTGLNTGELF
V: TRBV30; J: TRBJ2-2; CDR3: AWSVPPGELF
V: TRBV9; J: TRBJ1-1; CDR3: ASSVGHVNTEAF
V: TRBV19; J: TRBJ2-1; CDR3: ASSIKGGRGYNEQF
V: TRBV27; J: TRBJ1-2; CDR3: ASRGLKGAEDGYT
V: TRBV3-1; J: TRBJ2-4; CDR3: ASSQHGLARLY
V: TRBV2; J: TRBJ1-1; CDR3: ASTDRGYTEAF
V: TRBV4-1; J: TRBJ1-2; CDR3: ASSQDPRDFYGYT
V: TRBV30; J: TRBJ1-5; CDR3: AWSGQNQPQH
V: TRBV18; J: TRBJ1-1; CDR3: ASSPGSRGPTEAF
V: TRBV5-1; J: TRBJ2-7; CDR3: ASSLVGGYEQY